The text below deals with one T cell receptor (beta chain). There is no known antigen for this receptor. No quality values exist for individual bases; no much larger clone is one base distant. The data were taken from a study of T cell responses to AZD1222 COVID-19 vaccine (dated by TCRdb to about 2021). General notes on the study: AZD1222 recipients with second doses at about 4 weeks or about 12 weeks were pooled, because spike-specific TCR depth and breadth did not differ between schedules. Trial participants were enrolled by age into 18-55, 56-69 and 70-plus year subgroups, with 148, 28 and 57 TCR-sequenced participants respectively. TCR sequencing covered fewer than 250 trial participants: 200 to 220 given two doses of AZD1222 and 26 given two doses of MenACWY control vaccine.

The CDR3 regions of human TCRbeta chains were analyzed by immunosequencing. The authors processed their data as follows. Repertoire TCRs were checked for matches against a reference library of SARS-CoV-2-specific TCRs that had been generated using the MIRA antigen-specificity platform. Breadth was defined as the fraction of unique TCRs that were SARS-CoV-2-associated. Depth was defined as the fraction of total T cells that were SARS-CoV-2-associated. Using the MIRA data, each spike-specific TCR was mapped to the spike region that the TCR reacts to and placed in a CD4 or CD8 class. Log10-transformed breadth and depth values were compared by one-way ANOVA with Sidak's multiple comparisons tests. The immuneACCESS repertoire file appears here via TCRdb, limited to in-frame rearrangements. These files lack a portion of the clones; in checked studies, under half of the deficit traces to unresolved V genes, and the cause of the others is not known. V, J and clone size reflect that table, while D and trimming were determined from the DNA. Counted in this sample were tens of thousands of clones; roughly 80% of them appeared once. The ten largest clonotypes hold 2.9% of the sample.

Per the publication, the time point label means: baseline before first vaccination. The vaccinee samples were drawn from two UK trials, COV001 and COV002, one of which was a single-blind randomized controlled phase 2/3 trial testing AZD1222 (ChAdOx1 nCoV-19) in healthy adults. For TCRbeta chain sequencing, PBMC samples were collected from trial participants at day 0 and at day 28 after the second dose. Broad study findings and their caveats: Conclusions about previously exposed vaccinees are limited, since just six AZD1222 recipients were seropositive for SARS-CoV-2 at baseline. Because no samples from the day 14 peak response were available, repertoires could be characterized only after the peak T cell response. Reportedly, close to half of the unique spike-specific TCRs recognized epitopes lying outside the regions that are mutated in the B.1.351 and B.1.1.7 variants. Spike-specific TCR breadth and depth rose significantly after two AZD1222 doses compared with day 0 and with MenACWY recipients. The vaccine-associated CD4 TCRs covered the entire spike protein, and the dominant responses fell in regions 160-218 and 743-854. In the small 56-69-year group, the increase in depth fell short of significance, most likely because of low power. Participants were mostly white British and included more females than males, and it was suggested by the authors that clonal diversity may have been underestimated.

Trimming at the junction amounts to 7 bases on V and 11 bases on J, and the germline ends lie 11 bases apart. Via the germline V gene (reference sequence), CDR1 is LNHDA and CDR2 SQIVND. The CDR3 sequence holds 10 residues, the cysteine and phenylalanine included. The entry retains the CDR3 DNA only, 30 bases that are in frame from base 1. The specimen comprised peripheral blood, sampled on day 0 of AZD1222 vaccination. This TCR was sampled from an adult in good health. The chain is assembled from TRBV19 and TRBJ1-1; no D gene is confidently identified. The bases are TGTGCCAGTACCGGGGTGTCGGCTTTCTTT. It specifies CASTGVSAFF.